This T cell receptor beta chain stems from a study of OX40 agonist ivuxolimab in advanced cancers. Context from the whole study: Ivuxolimab, which targeted the costimulatory receptor OX40 (CD134), was an agonistic, fully human IgG2 monoclonal antibody. Prior anti-PD-1, anti-PD-L1 or anti-CTLA-4 therapy was permitted, and checkpoint inhibitors had been received by more than 35% of dose-escalation patients. The paper reports the monotherapy dose-escalation portion (N of about 47 patients) of the phase I ivuxolimab trial. Among the 50 to 55 dose-escalation patients, about 20 had hepatocellular carcinoma, around 15 melanoma, 9 renal cell carcinoma and 9 head and neck cancer. A male proportion of around 81% and a mean age of roughly 58 years, ranging from roughly 23 to 79, were recorded for the dose-escalation cohort. Intravenous ivuxolimab was administered to patients every 2 weeks at six dose levels: 0.01, 0.1, 0.3, 1.5, 3 and 10 mg/kg. The point of sequencing TCRbeta in the periphery was to test whether ivuxolimab changed TCR sequence diversity and drove clonal T-cell expansion. Partial responses occurred in three dose-escalation patients, of whom one had hepatocellular carcinoma and two had cutaneous melanoma. General conclusions and limits of the study: At doses of 0.1 to 3.0 mg/kg, clonal expansion of both CD4+ and CD8+ blood T cells was observed from baseline to week 6. Partial responders in the 0.1-3.0 mg/kg groups had among the lowest normalized peripheral clonal expansion, especially among CD8+ T cells. The antigen specificity of the clonally expanded peripheral T cells was not determined. Low levels of normalized T-cell clonal expansion were also seen in some nonresponding patients. After ivuxolimab, CD8+ T cells had more expanded clones than CD4+ T cells on average.

This clone has just one count. Its specific antigen is unknown. Qualities for individual bases were not recorded, and no much larger clone is one base off. The trial excluded patients who had a history of autoimmune disease or were on systemic immunosuppression. Peripheral blood for TCR sequencing was collected from all dose cohorts at baseline, on cycle 4 day 1, and on cycle 7 day 1. Samples came from an open-label, multicenter, first-in-human phase I dose-escalation trial of ivuxolimab. Adults with locally advanced or metastatic head and neck squamous cell, hepatocellular, melanoma or renal cell carcinoma were enrolled in the trial. CD4+ and CD8+ T cells were sorted separately from peripheral blood before TCR sequencing. To sequence the TCRbeta CDR3 region, genomic DNA was isolated from the sorted cells. TCRbeta CDR3 regions were sequenced using the immunoSEQ Assay. TCRdb obtained this table from immuneACCESS and retained in-frame rearrangements with V and J assigned. These tables miss some clones; where compared with another copy, unresolved V genes account for less than half of the shortfall, and the remainder is unexplained. The sample table records tens of thousands of clones; about nine tenths of these occur just once. The ten most abundant clones make up approximately 24% of the sample.

According to the germline V gene (reference sequence), CDR1 reads MNHEY and CDR2 reads SMNVEV. A distance of 17 bases separates the germline ends of V and J, which lose 3 bases and 6 bases respectively. The CDR3 numbers 15 residues from cysteine through phenylalanine. Only the CDR3 region is kept as DNA, spanning 45 bases read in frame from base 1. The TCR comes from an adult with an advanced solid tumor such as melanoma, head and neck, liver or kidney cancer. The sample was CD4+ or CD8+ T cells sorted from blood, taken in a trial of the OX40 agonist ivuxolimab. The chain links TRBV27 with TRBJ2-5; a tentative D call is TRBD1 (6 bases match). The sequenced DNA is TGTGCCAGCAGTTTGGCTACAGGGATTCTTCAGACCCAGTACTTC. Protein translation: CASSLATGILQTQYF.